This passage covers 26 T cell receptor beta chains from one sample sequenced in a study of cytomegalovirus exposure and HLA in healthy donors. The PCR employed 60 Vbeta primers together with 13 Jbeta primers. The table came from immunoSEQ multiplex PCR; TCRdb's copy has only in-frame clones and leaves some out. The sample shows 150,000 to 200,000 clones, around four fifths of them seen only once. Sequences were obtained from PBMCs. These receptors all come from a girl aged 5-17 years in good health and CMV-seropositive.

The chain recombines TRBV7-8 with TRBJ2-1; maybe TRBD2 (5 bases). The CDR3 totals 14 residues. Trimming removed 4 bases at V and 10 bases at J, with 17 bases between. The V gene's germline CDR1 is SGHVS and CDR2 FQNEAQ. CDR3 in amino acids: CASSSTTGPQEQFF. In DNA form, the CDR3 reads TGTGCCAGCAGCTCGACTACCGGGCCCCAGGAGCAGTTCTTC.

This clone was found once. The chain recombines TRBV25-1 with TRBJ1-2; no definite D call. The CDR3 loop spans 12 amino acids. CDR1 and CDR2 from the germline V gene are MGHDK and SYGVNS. V was shortened by 8 bases and J by 8 bases, with 15 bases between the two germline ends. The CDR3 DNA reads TGTGCCAGCTGCGGATTGGGAGGGGGCTACACCTTC. As protein: CASCGLGGGYTF.

This chain connects TRBV7-2 to TRBJ1-5; D possibly corresponds to TRBD1 (5 bases). Germline values: CDR1 SGHTA, CDR2 FQGNSA. The CDR3 spans 15 residues. Trimming left V 1 base short and J 7 bases short, with 14 bases between. The CDR3 sequence is CASSLEGKGSQPQHF. DNA for the CDR3: TGTGCCAGCAGCTTAGAGGGGAAGGGTTCGCAGCCCCAGCATTTT.

This rearrangement joins TRBV10-2 to TRBJ2-5, with D possibly TRBD2 on 5 matching bases. CDR3 length: 13 amino acids. Looked up from germline, CDR1 is WSHSY and CDR2 is SAAADI. V lost 7 bases and J 3 bases, leaving 12 bases between the germline ends. The CDR3 protein is CASIPGVEETQYF. Written as DNA, the CDR3 is TGCGCCAGCATCCCCGGGGTCGAAGAGACCCAGTACTTC.

This clone was observed a handful of times. The chain combines TRBV2 with TRBJ1-1, with unresolved D. Germline values: CDR1 SNHLY, CDR2 FYNNEI. This CDR3 is built from 12 residues. The V end lost 6 bases, the J end lost 7 bases, and 12 bases lay between the germline ends. The CDR3 sequence is CASSRESFEAFF. CDR3 coding DNA: TGTGCCAGCAGCCGGGAGAGCTTTGAAGCTTTCTTT.

This sequence joins TRBV19 and TRBJ1-1, with D unresolved. Trimming cost V 3 bases and J 4 bases, with 9 bases left between them. From germline, CDR1 is LNHDA and CDR2 SQIVND (reference sequence). The CDR3 covers 13 residues. The CDR3 nucleotides read TGTGCCAGTAGTATCGAACGGGGCACTGAAGCTTTCTTT. As protein: CASSIERGTEAFF.

The chain couples TRBV25-1 to TRBJ1-1; TRBD1 matches at 7 bases. CDR3 length: 15 amino acids. CDR1 is MGHDK, CDR2 SYGVNS, per germline. V gave up 3 bases and J gave up 3 bases; unmatched junction bases: 7. CDR3 DNA: TGTGCCAGCAGTGATAACAGGGGAAGGTACACTGAAGCTTTCTTT. Its protein product is CASSDNRGRYTEAFF.

CDR3 sequence: CASPLDRAGEKLFF. In nucleotides, the CDR3 is TGTGCCTCCCCCCTGGACAGGGCTGGGGAAAAACTGTTTTTT. The V and J genes are TRBV30 and TRBJ1-4; 8 nucleotides align to TRBD1. Germline V lookup: CDR1 GTSNPN, CDR2 SVGIG (reference sequence). V shed 7 bases and J 8 bases; nucleotides not matched to a gene: 12. There are 14 residues in the CDR3.

This clone was counted at least ten times. This rearrangement joins TRBV19 to TRBJ2-1; TRBD2 matches 9 bases. V was pared by 7 bases and J by 0 bases, with 4 bases of the junction left unmatched. Germline V gene data show CDR1 as LNHDA and CDR2 as SQIVND (reference sequence). The CDR3 sequence is 15 residues long. The CDR3 DNA reads TGTGCCAGTACTGAAGCGGGGGGCTCCTACAATGAGCAGTTCTTC. It specifies CASTEAGGSYNEQFF.

The chain has TRBV2 and TRBJ1-6, with TRBD1 matching 8 bases. Germline-derived CDR1 and CDR2 are SNHLY and FYNNEI. V trimming: 7 bases; J trimming: 12 bases; junction bases outside the gene matches: 8. This CDR3 has 13 residues. Here the CDR3 reads CASNRGVGGPLHF. The CDR3 bases are TGTGCCAGCAACAGGGGGGTTGGGGGACCCCTCCACTTT.

The rearrangement links TRBV5-1 to TRBJ2-5, with a tentative D call TRBD2 (6 bases). The better agreement between TRBJ2-7 and the DNA end casts doubt on the J call. The CDR3 consists of 16 residues. The germline gives CDR1 SGHRS, CDR2 YFSETQ. In nucleotides, the CDR3 is TGCGCCAGCAGCTTGGGGTTGGGGGAGGTCTCCTACGAGCAGTACTTC. Translation: CASSLGLGEVSYEQYF.

This chain joins TRBV9 and TRBJ2-7; the D gene is possibly TRBD2 (5 bases). The CDR3 sequence is 13 residues long. V lost 3 bases to trimming and J lost 6 bases, with 13 bases between them. Germline V gene lookup returns CDR1 SGDLS and CDR2 YYNGEE. The CDR3 protein is CASSAVFEGEQYF. The CDR3 region has the DNA TGTGCCAGCAGCGCGGTGTTCGAGGGCGAGCAGTACTTC.

The chain uses TRBV19 and TRBJ2-7; 9 nucleotides line up with TRBD1. V was clipped by 6 bases and J by 3 bases; unmatched bases: 3. There are 13 residues in the CDR3. The germline V gene has CDR1 LNHDA and CDR2 SQIVND (reference sequence). The DNA for the CDR3 is TGTGCCAGTAGCGTGGGACAGGGCTACGAGCAGTACTTC. Translating gives CASSVGQGYEQYF.

The chain employs TRBV7-3 and TRBJ2-1, with 7 bases aligning to TRBD1. Germline V gives CDR1 SGHTA, CDR2 FQGTGA. The CDR3 totals 18 residues. Losses at the gene ends were 1 base for V and 0 bases for J; bases not matched to a gene: 9. CDR3 coding DNA: TGTGCCAGCAGCTTAAAAAGCACAGGGGCTTCCTCCTACAATGAGCAGTTCTTC. The encoded protein is CASSLKSTGASSYNEQFF.

V and J are TRBV19 and TRBJ1-4; a possible D gene is TRBD1 (5 bases). Trimming removed 2 bases at V and 6 bases at J, with 16 bases between. Germline CDR1 reads LNHDA; CDR2 reads SQIVND (reference sequence). The CDR3 totals 16 residues. CDR3 bases: TGTGCCAGTAGTATAATCGCTAAGGGGTTTGATGAAAAACTGTTTTTT. Its protein product is CASSIIAKGFDEKLFF.

The rearrangement joins TRBV6-5 to TRBJ2-7; 8 bases are a match to TRBD1. The CDR3 totals 14 residues. V shed 6 bases, J shed 3 bases, and the junction held 7 bases outside the gene matches. The germline V gene has CDR1 MNHEY and CDR2 SVGAGI. Here the CDR3 DNA reads TGTGCCAGCAGCCCAGGGACAGGTAGCTACGAGCAGTACTTC. It codes for CASSPGTGSYEQYF.

Comments on this clone: The junction differs from germline at one of its ends, possibly a read error. The J gene is TRBJ1-1, the V gene TRBV9; no definite D call. The CDR3 has 15 residues. The germline V gene has CDR1 SGDLS and CDR2 YYNGEE. Here the CDR3 reads CAGSAEGSPNTEAFF. CDR3 DNA sequence: TGTGCCGGCAGCGCCGAGGGATCCCCGAACACTGAAGCTTTCTTT.

V gene TRBV10-3 combines with J gene TRBJ1-6, with TRBD1 as a possible D gene (5 bases). Between the trimmed V and J ends, which lost 9 bases and 0 bases, there was a span of 12 bases. The CDR3 loop spans 15 amino acids. Germline V gene data show CDR1 as ENHRY and CDR2 as SYGVKD. This CDR3 is CAILGGSSYNSPLHF. The CDR3 DNA sequence: TGTGCCATTCTCGGGGGGAGCTCCTATAATTCACCCCTCCACTTT.

To note about this clone: At one end, the junction sequence differs from germline, possibly due to a read error. The CDR3: CASSYGAGGHTGELLF. The CDR3 DNA follows: TGTGCCAGCAGTTACGGTGCGGGGGGTCACACCGGGGAGCTGCTTTTT. V gene TRBV6-5 combines with J gene TRBJ2-2; 8 positions match TRBD2. The CDR3 is 16 amino acids. Germline V lookup: CDR1 MNHEY, CDR2 SVGAGI.

The chain uses TRBV6-4 and TRBJ1-1; D is perhaps TRBD1 (6 bases). V was clipped by 6 bases and J by 4 bases, with 15 bases between them. The CDR3 length is 14 residues. Germline V gene lookup returns CDR1 MRHNA and CDR2 SNTAGT. The CDR3 here is CASSGTGRATEAFF. The CDR3 DNA sequence: TGTGCCAGCAGCGGTACAGGGCGGGCCACTGAAGCTTTCTTT.

In regard to this clone: Other DNA variants within this sample encode the same CDR3. The J gene is TRBJ1-1, the V gene TRBV27, with D possibly TRBD1 on 5 matching bases. From germline, CDR1 is MNHEY and CDR2 SMNVEV (reference sequence). The CDR3 totals 14 residues. The V end was cut by 9 bases, the J end by 4 bases, with 18 bases between. The CDR3 sequence is CASSGGSGSTEAFF. In nucleotides, the CDR3 is TGTGCCAGTAGTGGGGGGTCGGGGTCCACTGAAGCTTTCTTT.

The V call is TRBV11-2, the J call TRBJ1-1, with D hard to call. V gave up 1 base and J gave up 5 bases, with 5 bases separating them. The CDR3 sequence is 12 residues long. CDR1 SGHAT and CDR2 FQNNGV come from the germline V gene. CDR3 DNA sequence: TGTGCCAGCAGCTTAGGAGTTACTGAAGCTTTCTTT. It encodes CASSLGVTEAFF.

The V and J genes are TRBV19 and TRBJ1-1, with D maybe TRBD1 (5 bases). The CDR3 runs 18 residues. V gave up 4 bases and J gave up 0 bases, with 21 bases separating them. Germline lookup yields CDR1 LNHDA and CDR2 SQIVND (reference sequence). CDR3 bases: TGTGCCAGTAGTACGTACGCTCGGCAAGCAGGGATGAACACTGAAGCTTTCTTT. Amino acid sequence: CASSTYARQAGMNTEAFF.

This sequence joins TRBV27 and TRBJ1-5; 7 bases agree with TRBD1. V lost 6 bases to trimming and J lost 1 base; unmatched junction nucleotides: 3. The CDR3 covers 14 residues. Germline V CDR1 and CDR2: MNHEY, SMNVEV (reference sequence). The CDR3 loop is CASRTGASNQPQHF. The CDR3 DNA reads as TGTGCCAGCAGAACAGGGGCGAGCAATCAGCCCCAGCATTTT.

V is TRBV6-6 and J is TRBJ1-6; 8 bases align to TRBD1. J lost 9 bases, V lost 2 bases, and 6 bases had no gene match. Germline V lookup: CDR1 MNHNY, CDR2 SVGAGI (reference sequence). The CDR3 length is 15 residues. CDR3 DNA: TGTGCCAGCAGTTACGGCGACAGGGGCGGTTCACCCCTCCACTTT. It encodes CASSYGDRGGSPLHF.

This clone was recorded once. This sequence joins TRBV7-4 and TRBJ1-6, with D perhaps matching TRBD1 (5 bases). Trimming shortened V by 1 base and J by 5 bases, and 9 bases separated the two germline ends. CDR3 length: 15 residues. Germline V gene data show CDR1 as SGHVT and CDR2 as SQSDAQ. The CDR3 sequence: CASSLVGTHNSPLHF. The CDR3 region has the DNA TGTGCCAGCAGCTTAGTGGGGACTCATAATTCACCCCTCCACTTT.